The entry that follows covers one T cell receptor (beta chain) sequence. This entry comes from a study of OX40 agonist ivuxolimab in advanced cancers. TCRdb keeps only in-frame clones here, not all; method: immunoSEQ multiplex PCR. The sample yields 75,000 to 95,000 clones, about 90% seen once. Germline CDR1 LGHNA, CDR2 YSLEER. V was shortened by 1 base and J by 2 bases, with 11 bases between the two germline ends. The CDR3 spans 16 residues. The material sequenced was CD4+ or CD8+ T cells sorted from blood, taken in a trial of the OX40 agonist ivuxolimab. This TCR was recovered from an adult with an advanced solid tumor such as melanoma, head and neck, liver or kidney cancer. The chain couples TRBV4-3 to TRBJ2-2, with D possibly being TRBD2 (5 bases). The DNA of the CDR3 is TGCGCCAGCAGCCAAGGTCTAGCCCTTAACACCGGGGAGCTGTTTTTT. Translated, it gives CASSQGLALNTGELFF.